Below, one T cell receptor beta chain is given with its context. This record comes from a study of blood T cell repertoires in COVID-19. For the study at large: Italy, Spain and the United States were the sources of the convalescent and acute COVID-19 samples.

The V gene's germline CDR1 is SGDLS and CDR2 YYNGEE. Trimming removed 3 bases from V and 7 bases from J; junction bases left unmatched: 7. The CDR3 extends over 15 amino acids. Profiling relied on immunoSEQ multiplex PCR, and the TCRdb table lists in-frame clones only, not all of them. The sample includes 200,000 to 300,000 clones, 85% to 90% of them seen just once. This clonotype was sampled from a woman in her sixties with COVID-19, enrolled during active disease. This chain connects TRBV9 to TRBJ1-6, with 7 bases lining up with TRBD1. Sequencing input: peripheral blood. The CDR3 region has the DNA TGTGCCAGCAGCGCCTACAGGGGCGGAAATTCACCCCTCCACTTT. Residues: CASSAYRGGNSPLHF.